The 15 T cell receptor beta chains below were found in one sample sequenced in a study of T cell repertoires in cytomegalovirus infection. TCRdb processed the reads anew with MiXCR; each CDR3 protein has one entry. The sample includes tens of thousands of distinct CDR3 sequences, approximately 22% of them seen just once. The antigens for these receptors are not known. This specimen consisted of CD8+ T cells from cultured PBMCs, obtained from culture after CMV antigen stimulation. These receptors were collected from a human donor in good health (CMV status not recorded). Some clones in this sample may be carry-over from other donors' samples.

This clonotype was observed a few times. The chain uses TRBV7-8 and TRBJ2-7; 9 bases map to TRBD1. CDR1 SGHVS and CDR2 FQNEAQ come from the germline V gene. The V segment lost 3 bases and the J segment 3 bases; nucleotides outside the gene matches: 9. This CDR3 spans 16 amino acids. The chain's CDR3 is CASSFGRQGGHYEQYF. CDR3 DNA: TGTGCCAGCAGCTTCGGGCGACAGGGGGGGCACTACGAGCAGTACTTC.

This chain connects TRBV7-2 to TRBJ2-7; D ambiguous. Deletions cut 1 base from V and 6 bases from J, with 10 bases between. Germline-derived CDR1 and CDR2 are SGHTA and FQGNSA. This CDR3 has 13 residues. The CDR3, as DNA: TGTGCCAGCAGCTTAGGTAGGGTAAGCGAGCAGTACTTC. It codes for CASSLGRVSEQYF.

The V gene is TRBV6-2 or TRBV6-3, the J gene TRBJ2-1; D is perhaps TRBD1 (6 bases). V gave up 4 bases and J gave up 3 bases, with 10 bases separating them. The CDR3 is 14 amino acids. Germline V gene sequence: CDR1 MNHEY, CDR2 SVGEGT. In DNA form, the CDR3 reads TGTGCCAGCAGTTTGTTGGACAGCTACAATGAGCAGTTCTTC. Translated: CASSLLDSYNEQFF.

This clonotype was seen more than once but under ten times. The chain employs TRBV28 and TRBJ1-5, with 8 bases aligning to TRBD1. This CDR3 region has 16 residues. V dropped 3 bases and J dropped 2; count of bases not matched to a gene: 6. Germline lookup yields CDR1 MDHEN and CDR2 SYDVKM. CDR3 nucleotide sequence: TGTGCCAGCAGTTTGTCGACAGGGGCCCGCAATCAGCCCCAGCATTTT. Its translation: CASSLSTGARNQPQHF.

The chain combines TRBV7-6 with TRBJ2-7; D unresolved. Germline assignment: CDR1 SGHVS and CDR2 FNYEAQ. V gave up 2 bases and J gave up 2 bases, with 10 bases separating them. The CDR3 is 14 residues long. The CDR3 is CASSLNGGAYEQYF. Written as DNA, the CDR3 is TGTGCCAGCAGCTTAAACGGCGGAGCCTACGAGCAGTACTTC.

In this sample, this clonotype turned up a few times. The chain combines TRBV7-2 with TRBJ1-5; weak D call: TRBD1 (5 bases). CDR3 length: 15 residues. CDR1 is SGHTA, CDR2 FQGNSA, per germline. Trimming pared 4 bases from V and 1 base from J, leaving 11 bases between. CDR3 sequence: CASSYGTGSNQPQHF. The CDR3 bases are TGTGCCAGCAGCTACGGGACGGGGAGCAATCAGCCCCAGCATTTT.

This clonotype was seen ten or more times. The chain links TRBV4-1 to TRBJ2-7; 8 positions match TRBD1. The CDR3 is made up of 15 amino acids. V was clipped by 0 bases and J by 4 bases; unmatched bases: 5. Germline CDR1 reads MGHRA; CDR2 reads YSYEKL. This chain's CDR3 is CASSQETGVIYEQYF. CDR3 bases: TGCGCCAGCAGCCAAGAGACAGGGGTTATTTACGAGCAGTACTTC.

This clonotype was detected only a few times. The chain couples TRBV7-2 to TRBJ2-1; 7 bases map to TRBD1. Germline V lookup: CDR1 SGHTA, CDR2 FQGNSA. Germline trimming cut 5 bases from V and 8 bases from J; bases unmatched to any gene: 12. The CDR3 contains 15 residues. CDR3: CASSLPLTGIDEQFF. CDR3 nucleotide sequence: TGTGCCAGCAGCCTGCCCTTGACAGGGATCGATGAGCAGTTCTTC.

This clonotype has only a few counts. The chain is built from TRBV5-6 and TRBJ1-2; D might be TRBD1 (5 bases). The V gene's germline CDR1 is SGHDT and CDR2 YYEEEE. The V end lost 1 base, the J end lost 2 bases, and 18 bases lay between the germline ends. This CDR3 has 17 residues. The CDR3: CASSLSVRGRSNYGYTF. CDR3 coding DNA: TGTGCCAGCAGCTTGTCCGTGAGGGGACGGTCCAACTATGGCTACACCTTC.

This rearrangement joins TRBV28 to TRBJ2-1; D may match TRBD1 or TRBD2 (5 bases each). This CDR3 spans 15 amino acids. Germline V gene data show CDR1 as MDHEN and CDR2 as SYDVKM. V was trimmed by 5 bases and J by 10 bases, leaving 21 bases between them. CDR3 DNA sequence: TGTGCCAGCAGTCTCTCCCGGACCGGGGCAGGGGAGCAGTTCTTC. Amino acid sequence: CASSLSRTGAGEQFF. Together with reference TRBV28 and TRBJ2-1, the CDR3 gives the full variable domain: DVKVTQSSRYLVKRTGEKVFLECVQDMDHENMFWYRQDPGLGLRLIYFSYDVKMKEKGDIPEGYSVSREKKERFSLILESASTNQTSMYLCASSLSRTGAGEQFFGPGTRLTVL.

The gene calls are TRBV3-1 and TRBJ2-5; D is uncertain. CDR1 and CDR2 (germline): LGHDT, YNNKEL (reference sequence). Trimming took 0 bases from V and 7 from J, leaving 12 bases between them. The CDR3 length is 14 residues. The CDR3 region is CASSQEIPWGTQYF. In DNA form, the CDR3 reads TGTGCCAGCAGCCAAGAGATCCCGTGGGGGACCCAGTACTTC.

This rearrangement joins TRBV27 to TRBJ2-1; 13 positions match TRBD2. Unmatched junction bases numbered 7, after V lost 7 bases and J lost 7 bases. Germline lookup yields CDR1 MNHEY and CDR2 SMNVEV (reference sequence). The CDR3 contains 15 residues. The CDR3 DNA reads as TGTGCCAGCATTCGACCGGGACTAGCGGGGAATGAGCAGTTCTTC. It translates to CASIRPGLAGNEQFF.

The chain carries TRBV2 and TRBJ2-3, with 12 positions matching TRBD2. Germline loops: CDR1 SNHLY, CDR2 FYNNEI. V trimming: 8 bases; J trimming: 3 bases; junction bases outside the gene matches: 9. This CDR3 has 16 amino acids. This CDR3 reads CASFWTSGETTDTQYF. The CDR3 DNA follows: TGTGCCAGCTTCTGGACTAGCGGGGAGACAACAGATACGCAGTATTTT.

V usage is TRBV11-2 and J usage is TRBJ2-1, with TRBD2 identical over 11 bases. The V gene's germline CDR1 is SGHAT and CDR2 FQNNGV. The CDR3 sequence is 16 residues long. Trimming at V came to 6 bases and at J to 4 bases, leaving 8 bases not matched to a gene. CDR3 in amino acids: CASSTVGTSGYNEQFF. The CDR3 DNA reads TGTGCCAGCAGTACAGTCGGGACTAGCGGATACAATGAGCAGTTCTTC.

This clonotype turned up a few times. The J gene is TRBJ2-3, the V gene TRBV28; 7 bases fit TRBD2. This CDR3 region has 15 residues. Germline trimming cut 10 bases from V and 3 bases from J; bases unmatched to any gene: 13. Germline assignment: CDR1 MDHEN and CDR2 SYDVKM. The CDR3 bases are TGTGCCACCGGGGCGGCTAGCGGACCAACAGATACGCAGTATTTT. Translation gives CATGAASGPTDTQYF. Full variable domain (outside the CDR3, taken from reference TRBV28 and TRBJ2-3): DVKVTQSSRYLVKRTGEKVFLECVQDMDHENMFWYRQDPGLGLRLIYFSYDVKMKEKGDIPEGYSVSREKKERFSLILESASTNQTSMYLCATGAASGPTDTQYFGPGTRLTVL.